These 9 T cell receptor beta chains came from one sample sequenced in a study of tumor-infiltrating lymphocytes in primary liver carcinoma (dated by TCRdb to about 2017). Without any cell sorting, total RNA and DNA were co-extracted from approximately 20-30 mg of bulk tissue using the AllPrep DNA/RNA mini kit. Instrument used: Illumina HiSeq 2500. Starting from approximately 0.5 ug total RNA, TCRbeta-specific cDNA was produced by reverse transcription with a constant-region primer and ProtoScript II reverse transcriptase. Construction of the TCRbeta libraries relied on three nested rounds of multiplex PCR, following a slightly modified ARM-PCR procedure. Each of the first two PCR rounds ran for approximately 9 cycles and used multiplex TRBV1-TRBV30 forward primers together with a Cbeta reverse primer. The public reads were quality trimmed at Q25 with fastp and then assembled into clones with MiXCR by TCRdb, keeping productive beta chains. Entries that share a CDR3 protein sequence are merged under the most common genes and DNA. Present in this sample are 95,000 to 100,000 distinct CDR3 sequences, around 73% of which were seen just once. Less than 15% of the sample comes from the top ten.

Sequenced: liver tumor tissue from sampling region 2. The cell subset or site label, read with the paper, signifies: tumor region T2, inferior pole. The source is a woman in her sixties with primary liver carcinoma and hepatitis B virus infection.

In its sample, this clonotype was seen a few times. The chain carries TRBV11-3 and TRBJ2-1; D is perhaps TRBD2 (5 bases). The germline V and J ends were trimmed by 7 bases and 16 bases, with 23 bases remaining between them. CDR1 and CDR2 (germline): SGHNT, YENEEA. The CDR3 runs to 13 residues. CDR3 nucleotide sequence: TGTGCCAGCATCTCTGACTACAACAATGATCATTTCTTC. Translation: CASISDYNNDHFF.

Points on this clonotype: An end of the junction differs from the germline gene, which may be a read error. The CDR3 bases are TGTGCCGGCAGTGCTCCGTACAGAGCCTCCTACGAGCAGTACTTC. As protein: CAGSAPYRASYEQYF. This chain joins TRBV6-1 and TRBJ2-7, with D uncertain. Germline V gives CDR1 MNHNS, CDR2 SASEGT. CDR3 length: 15 residues.

This clonotype was counted once. This sequence may be a read error, since a much larger clone differs from it by one base. The chain recombines TRBV28 with TRBJ2-7; 8 bases fit TRBD1. J was trimmed by 1 base and V by 5 bases; bases with no gene match: 4. Germline-derived CDR1 and CDR2 are MDHEN and SYDVKM. This CDR3 comprises 14 residues. The CDR3 sequence is CASSPGGNSYEQYF. The CDR3 DNA reads as TGTGCCAGCAGTCCAGGGGGCAATTCCTACGAGCAGTACTTC.

Remarks on this clonotype: A much larger clone sits a single nucleotide away, making a read error possible. The V call is TRBV5-6, the J call TRBJ2-1, with D uncertain. V lost 0 bases and J lost 7, with 17 bases in between. This CDR3 region has 16 residues. From germline, CDR1 is SGHDT and CDR2 YYEEEE. CDR3 DNA sequence: TGTGCCAGCAGCTTGGAGGTTGGTCTGCTTTGGAATGAGCAGTTCTTC. This codes for CASSLEVGLLWNEQFF.

The CDR3 nucleotides read TGTGTCATCAGTTCCCCCGCGGAGGCCGCCTACTATGGCTACACCTTC. Translated: CVISSPAEAAYYGYTF. This rearrangement joins TRBV28 to TRBJ1-2; no reliable D call. The V gene's germline CDR1 is MDHEN and CDR2 SYDVKM. The CDR3 is 16 residues long.

The J gene is TRBJ2-5, the V gene TRBV28, with 10 bases that match TRBD2. Germline V gene lookup returns CDR1 MDHEN and CDR2 SYDVKM. This CDR3 is built from 14 residues. V shed 10 bases and J 9 bases; nucleotides not matched to a gene: 14. The CDR3 coding sequence is TGTGCCAATAGTACCCGAGCGGGAGGGGAGTCCCAGTACTTC. As protein: CANSTRAGGESQYF. Complete variable domain (other parts from reference TRBV28 and TRBJ2-5): DVKVTQSSRYLVKRTGEKVFLECVQDMDHENMFWYRQDPGLGLRLIYFSYDVKMKEKGDIPEGYSVSREKKERFSLILESASTNQTSMYLCANSTRAGGESQYFGPGTRLLVL.

This clonotype has a count of ten or more. The chain recombines TRBV29-1 with TRBJ2-7, with 10 bases fitting TRBD1. Germline CDR1 reads SQVTM; CDR2 reads ANQGSEA. The CDR3 is 15 amino acids. V trimming: 5 bases; J trimming: 11 bases; junction bases outside the gene matches: 18. CDR3 DNA sequence: TGCAGCGTTACCGGGACAGGGGTTTCCCTAAGAATGGAGTACTTC. It yields the protein CSVTGTGVSLRMEYF.

This clonotype was observed once. The chain couples TRBV11-2 to TRBJ1-2, with a tentative D call TRBD1 (6 bases). V shed 11 bases and J shed 11 bases, with 30 bases lying between them. In germline, CDR1 is SGHAT, CDR2 FQNNGV. The CDR3 runs to 15 residues. The CDR3 region has the DNA TGTGCCTGCACCTTAACAGTACAGGGAGATGGTGGTTACACCTTC. It encodes CACTLTVQGDGGYTF.

This clonotype showed up just a few times. A much larger clone is a single base away; this may be a read error. J is TRBJ1-3 and V is TRBV5-4, with a possible D match to TRBD1 (6 bases). The germline V and J ends were trimmed by 7 bases and 0 bases, with 11 bases remaining between them. The CDR3 has 14 residues. Germline-derived CDR1 and CDR2 are SGHNT and YYREEE (reference sequence). CDR3 in DNA: TGTGCCAGCGGCCTCAGGGGCTCTGGAAACACCATATATTTT. It encodes CASGLRGSGNTIYF.